This T cell receptor (beta chain) was recorded in a study of shared clonotypes between healthy human individuals. Notes on the study in general: Generally, naive subsets came out with larger estimated richness than memory subsets. Non-shared clonotypes showed lower generation probabilities than clonotypes common to all four donors.

A word on this clone: As yet, its antigen is unknown.

Sequencing was at deep level. Here immunoSEQ multiplex PCR was the method, and the copy in TCRdb shows in-frame clones only, minus some. The sample consists of 950,000 to 1,200,000 clones, 70% to 85% of them appearing once. The sequenced sample consisted of memory CD4+ T cells from PBMCs. Subset denoted: CD45RA-negative fraction. The source is a man between 18 and 29 years old in good health. Some clones in this sample may be carry-over from other donors' samples.

Here the CDR3 DNA reads TGTGCCAGCAGCTCCTTAGGGGGGAGGAACACTGAAGCTTTCTTT. Residues: CASSSLGGRNTEAFF. J is TRBJ1-1 and V is TRBV7-3; D is possibly TRBD1 (6 bases). The germline V gene encodes CDR1 SGHTA and CDR2 FQGTGA. Trimming took 4 bases from V and 1 from J, leaving 13 bases between them. This CDR3 contains 15 residues.